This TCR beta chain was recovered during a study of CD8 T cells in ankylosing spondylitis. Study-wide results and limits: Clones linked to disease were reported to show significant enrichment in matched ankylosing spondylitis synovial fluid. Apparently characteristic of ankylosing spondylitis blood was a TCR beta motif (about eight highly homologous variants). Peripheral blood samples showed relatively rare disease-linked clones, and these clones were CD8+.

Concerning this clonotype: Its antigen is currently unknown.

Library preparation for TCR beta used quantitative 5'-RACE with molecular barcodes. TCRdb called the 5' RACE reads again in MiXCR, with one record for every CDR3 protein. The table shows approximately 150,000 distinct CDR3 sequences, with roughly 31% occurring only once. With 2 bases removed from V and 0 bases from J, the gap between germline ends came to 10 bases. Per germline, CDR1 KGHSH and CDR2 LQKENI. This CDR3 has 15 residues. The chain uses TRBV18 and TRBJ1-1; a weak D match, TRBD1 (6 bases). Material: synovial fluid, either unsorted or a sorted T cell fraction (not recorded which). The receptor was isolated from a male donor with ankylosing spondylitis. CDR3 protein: CASSPWTDMNTEAFF. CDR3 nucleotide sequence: TGTGCCAGCTCACCATGGACAGACATGAACACTGAAGCTTTCTTT.